The rows below give T cell receptor beta chains drawn from one sample of a study of cytomegalovirus exposure and HLA in healthy donors. Generated by immunoSEQ multiplex PCR, the TCRdb table keeps only in-frame clones and is missing some. The profile shows 60,000 to 75,000 clones, around 76% of them singletons. Sequencing was performed on PBMCs. The receptors come from a woman between 25 and 40 years old in good health and CMV-seropositive. The CDR3 runs from the conserved cysteine through the conserved F or W. D genes are given only for firm matches. Not every row has a clone size; where given, it reads once, few, many or a size class.

cdr3_aa: CSVGGGNEKLFF
cdr3_nt: TGCAGCGTTGGGGGGGGTAATGAAAAACTGTTTTTT
d_call: NA
j_call: TRBJ1-4
v_call: TRBV29-1
clone_size: NA
cdr3_length: 12

cdr3_aa: CASSLLAGVSNEQFF
cdr3_nt: TGTGCCAGCAGCTTACTAGCGGGAGTCAGCAATGAGCAGTTCTTC
d_call: TRBD2
j_call: TRBJ2-1
v_call: TRBV7-9
clone_size: NA
cdr3_length: 15

cdr3_aa: CSVEDRGGETGELFF
cdr3_nt: TGCAGCGTTGAAGATAGAGGAGGTGAAACCGGGGAGCTGTTTTTT
d_call: NA
j_call: TRBJ2-2
v_call: TRBV29-1
clone_size: NA
cdr3_length: 15

cdr3_aa: CASRPDRDRNQPQHF
cdr3_nt: TGTGCCAGCAGGCCTGACAGGGATCGCAATCAGCCCCAGCATTTT
d_call: TRBD1
j_call: TRBJ1-5
v_call: TRBV27
clone_size: NA
cdr3_length: 15

cdr3_aa: CASSERLVSSYNEQFF
cdr3_nt: TGTGCCAGCAGTGAAAGACTAGTGAGCTCCTACAATGAGCAGTTCTTC
d_call: NA
j_call: TRBJ2-1
v_call: TRBV6-1
clone_size: NA
cdr3_length: 16

cdr3_aa: CASSWEQGRGTTEAFF
cdr3_nt: TGCGCCAGCAGCTGGGAACAGGGTCGAGGGACCACTGAAGCTTTCTTT
d_call: NA
j_call: TRBJ1-1
v_call: TRBV5-1
clone_size: few
cdr3_length: 16

cdr3_aa: CASSEAGRELFF
cdr3_nt: TGTGCCAGCAGTGAGGCAGGGAGGGAACTGTTTTTT
d_call: NA
j_call: TRBJ1-4
v_call: TRBV2
clone_size: NA
cdr3_length: 12

cdr3_aa: CASSLGDRTSGYTF
cdr3_nt: TGTGCCAGCAGCTTAGGGGACAGAACCAGCGGCTACACCTTC
d_call: TRBD1
j_call: TRBJ1-2
v_call: TRBV7-2
clone_size: NA
cdr3_length: 14

cdr3_aa: CASSLAGGPTFF
cdr3_nt: TGTGCCAGCAGTTTGGCGGGAGGGCCAACGTTCTTC
d_call: TRBD2
j_call: TRBJ2-1
v_call: TRBV28
clone_size: NA
cdr3_length: 12

cdr3_aa: CSVEDRDITGEKLFF
cdr3_nt: TGCAGCGTTGAAGATCGGGACATTACGGGTGAAAAACTGTTTTTT
d_call: NA
j_call: TRBJ1-4
v_call: TRBV29-1
clone_size: few
cdr3_length: 15

cdr3_aa: CASSTSQGPGYGYTF
cdr3_nt: TGTGCCAGCAGCACTTCACAGGGGCCGGGCTATGGCTACACCTTC
d_call: TRBD1
j_call: TRBJ1-2
v_call: TRBV7-2
clone_size: NA
cdr3_length: 15

cdr3_aa: CASSSQAETYEQYF
cdr3_nt: TGTGCCAGTAGCAGCCAAGCGGAGACCTACGAGCAGTACTTC
d_call: NA
j_call: TRBJ2-7
v_call: TRBV19
clone_size: few
cdr3_length: 14

cdr3_aa: CASSSGLGEGGYTF
cdr3_nt: TGTGCCAGCAGCTCGGGCCTGGGGGAGGGGGGCTACACCTTC
d_call: NA
j_call: TRBJ1-2
v_call: TRBV7-6
clone_size: few
cdr3_length: 14

cdr3_aa: CASSPDRMNTEAFF
cdr3_nt: TGTGCCAGCTCACCGGACAGGATGAACACTGAAGCTTTCTTT
d_call: TRBD1
j_call: TRBJ1-1
v_call: TRBV18
clone_size: NA
cdr3_length: 14

cdr3_aa: CASSQDLMTSTYEQYF
cdr3_nt: TGTGCCAGCAGCCAAGATCTTATGACTAGCACCTACGAGCAGTACTTC
d_call: TRBD2
j_call: TRBJ2-7
v_call: TRBV4-2
clone_size: once
cdr3_length: 16

cdr3_aa: CASSLGTSGNQFF
cdr3_nt: TGCGCCAGCAGCTTGGGGACTAGCGGGAACCAGTTCTTC
d_call: TRBD2
j_call: TRBJ2-1
v_call: TRBV5-1
clone_size: few
cdr3_length: 13

cdr3_aa: CASSPTGVSYEQYF
cdr3_nt: TGTGCCAGCAGTCCGACAGGGGTCTCGTACGAGCAGTACTTC
d_call: TRBD1
j_call: TRBJ2-7
v_call: TRBV28
clone_size: few
cdr3_length: 14

cdr3_aa: CASSPRQGHEQYF
cdr3_nt: TGCGCCAGCAGTCCTCGACAGGGCCACGAGCAGTACTTC
d_call: TRBD1
j_call: TRBJ2-7
v_call: TRBV4-1
clone_size: once
cdr3_length: 13

cdr3_aa: CASSEGGGQVRRQYF
cdr3_nt: TGTGCCAGCAGTGAAGGGGGAGGACAGGTACGGCGGCAGTACTTC
d_call: NA
j_call: TRBJ2-7
v_call: TRBV2
clone_size: NA
cdr3_length: 15

cdr3_aa: CASSPGLAGRGYEQYF
cdr3_nt: TGCGCCAGCAGCCCGGGACTAGCGGGAAGAGGATACGAGCAGTACTTC
d_call: TRBD2
j_call: TRBJ2-7
v_call: TRBV4-1
clone_size: NA
cdr3_length: 16

cdr3_aa: CAISPGQGIGYTF
cdr3_nt: TGTGCCATCAGCCCCGGACAGGGAATTGGCTACACCTTC
d_call: TRBD1
j_call: TRBJ1-2
v_call: TRBV10-3
clone_size: NA
cdr3_length: 13

cdr3_aa: CASSLYGQGADGYTF
cdr3_nt: TGCGCCAGCAGCTTGTATGGACAGGGGGCTGATGGCTACACCTTC
d_call: TRBD1
j_call: TRBJ1-2
v_call: TRBV5-1
clone_size: NA
cdr3_length: 15

cdr3_aa: CASSLRGSTDTQYF
cdr3_nt: TGTGCCAGCAGTTTACGGGGGAGCACAGATACGCAGTATTTT
d_call: NA
j_call: TRBJ2-3
v_call: TRBV28
clone_size: NA
cdr3_length: 14

cdr3_aa: CASSRDRGSNQPQHF
cdr3_nt: TGTGCCAGCAGCCGAGACAGGGGAAGCAATCAGCCCCAGCATTTT
d_call: TRBD1
j_call: TRBJ1-5
v_call: TRBV6-1
clone_size: NA
cdr3_length: 15

cdr3_aa: CASTSSGSIHEQYF
cdr3_nt: TGTGCCAGCACCTCTAGCGGGAGTATCCACGAGCAGTACTTC
d_call: TRBD2
j_call: TRBJ2-7
v_call: TRBV7-2
clone_size: NA
cdr3_length: 14

cdr3_aa: CASSPGTVNSPLHF
cdr3_nt: TGTGCCAGCAGCCCCGGGACAGTTAATTCACCCCTCCACTTT
d_call: TRBD1
j_call: TRBJ1-6
v_call: TRBV5-4
clone_size: NA
cdr3_length: 14

cdr3_aa: CASSFRDMVTTGELFF
cdr3_nt: TGTGCCAGCAGTTTCCGGGACATGGTGACAACCGGGGAGCTGTTTTTT
d_call: NA
j_call: TRBJ2-2
v_call: TRBV6-5
clone_size: NA
cdr3_length: 16

cdr3_aa: CASSLGGTGTYEQYF
cdr3_nt: TGTGCCAGCAGCTTGGGCGGGACTGGAACCTACGAGCAGTACTTC
d_call: NA
j_call: TRBJ2-7
v_call: TRBV5-4
clone_size: once
cdr3_length: 15

cdr3_aa: CASSVRGLGWSGYTF
cdr3_nt: TGTGCCAGCAGTGTACGGGGACTTGGGTGGAGTGGCTACACCTTC
d_call: NA
j_call: TRBJ1-2
v_call: TRBV2
clone_size: NA
cdr3_length: 15

cdr3_aa: CASSPGGRDYGYTF
cdr3_nt: TGTGCCAGCAGTCCAGGGGGCAGAGACTATGGCTACACCTTC
d_call: TRBD1
j_call: TRBJ1-2
v_call: TRBV28
clone_size: NA
cdr3_length: 14

cdr3_aa: CASSADRTSYEQYF
cdr3_nt: TGTGCCAGCAGTGCCGACAGGACCTCCTACGAGCAGTACTTC
d_call: NA
j_call: TRBJ2-7
v_call: TRBV6-1
clone_size: NA
cdr3_length: 14

cdr3_aa: CAWTPLTGFYGYTF
cdr3_nt: TGTGCCTGGACCCCCCTAACAGGGTTCTATGGCTACACCTTC
d_call: NA
j_call: TRBJ1-2
v_call: TRBV30
clone_size: NA
cdr3_length: 14

cdr3_aa: CASSQDHGLQYGYTF
cdr3_nt: TGTGCCAGCAGCCAAGATCACGGACTGCAGTATGGCTACACCTTC
d_call: NA
j_call: TRBJ1-2
v_call: TRBV14
clone_size: NA
cdr3_length: 15

cdr3_aa: CAGGRGMDAGELFF
cdr3_nt: TGTGCCGGGGGGAGGGGGATGGACGCCGGGGAGCTGTTTTTT
d_call: NA
j_call: TRBJ2-2
v_call: TRBV30
clone_size: NA
cdr3_length: 14

cdr3_aa: CASSRTRTGWNEQFF
cdr3_nt: TGTGCCAGCAGCCGGACGAGGACAGGGTGGAATGAGCAGTTCTTC
d_call: TRBD1
j_call: TRBJ2-1
v_call: TRBV2
clone_size: NA
cdr3_length: 15

cdr3_aa: CASSLAGQGYNEQFF
cdr3_nt: TGCGCCAGCAGCTTGGCGGGACAGGGTTACAATGAGCAGTTCTTC
d_call: TRBD1
j_call: TRBJ2-1
v_call: TRBV5-1
clone_size: NA
cdr3_length: 15

cdr3_aa: CSAGLAGTQYF
cdr3_nt: TGCAGTGCTGGACTAGCGGGCACGCAGTATTTT
d_call: TRBD2
j_call: TRBJ2-3
v_call: TRBV20-1
clone_size: NA
cdr3_length: 11

cdr3_aa: CASSHLDREAQYF
cdr3_nt: TGTGCCAGCAGCCACCTAGACAGGGAAGCTCAGTACTTC
d_call: TRBD1
j_call: TRBJ2-5
v_call: TRBV7-2
clone_size: once
cdr3_length: 13

cdr3_aa: CASSELAYEQYF
cdr3_nt: TGTGCCAGCAGTGAACTAGCCTACGAGCAGTACTTC
d_call: NA
j_call: TRBJ2-7
v_call: TRBV2
clone_size: NA
cdr3_length: 12

cdr3_aa: CAWSARPGKDEAFF
cdr3_nt: TGTGCCTGGAGTGCCCGGCCAGGTAAAGACGAGGCTTTCTTT
d_call: NA
j_call: TRBJ1-1
v_call: TRBV30
clone_size: NA
cdr3_length: 14

cdr3_aa: CASRAARDKRGVGQFF
cdr3_nt: TGTGCCAGCAGAGCCGCCCGGGACAAGCGGGGGGTAGGTCAGTTCTTC
d_call: TRBD2
j_call: TRBJ2-1
v_call: TRBV25-1
clone_size: NA
cdr3_length: 16

cdr3_aa: CSVGQRLAEYNEQFF
cdr3_nt: TGCAGCGTTGGCCAACGACTAGCGGAATACAATGAGCAGTTCTTC
d_call: TRBD2
j_call: TRBJ2-1
v_call: TRBV29-1
clone_size: NA
cdr3_length: 15

cdr3_aa: CASSLTGGAGNTIYF
cdr3_nt: TGTGCCAGCAGCTTAACAGGGGGGGCTGGAAACACCATATATTTT
d_call: NA
j_call: TRBJ1-3
v_call: TRBV7-3
clone_size: NA
cdr3_length: 15

cdr3_aa: CASGTSGYNEQFF
cdr3_nt: TGTGCCAGTGGGACTAGCGGATACAATGAGCAGTTCTTC
d_call: TRBD2
j_call: TRBJ2-1
v_call: TRBV6-6
clone_size: NA
cdr3_length: 13

cdr3_aa: CASSSRLALGLYF
cdr3_nt: TGTGCCAGCAGTTCCCGACTAGCCCTAGGTCTGTACTTC
d_call: TRBD2
j_call: TRBJ2-7
v_call: TRBV6-5
clone_size: once
cdr3_length: 13

cdr3_aa: CASGQGAGNEKLFF
cdr3_nt: TGTGCCAGTGGACAGGGGGCGGGTAATGAAAAACTGTTTTTT
d_call: TRBD1
j_call: TRBJ1-4
v_call: TRBV19
clone_size: NA
cdr3_length: 14

cdr3_aa: CASSGAGREQYF
cdr3_nt: TGTGCCAGCAGCGGCGCAGGGAGGGAGCAGTACTTC
d_call: NA
j_call: TRBJ2-7
v_call: TRBV6-1
clone_size: NA
cdr3_length: 12

cdr3_aa: CASSQRRGLADYGYTF
cdr3_nt: TGCGCCAGCAGCCAAAGGAGAGGCCTGGCGGACTATGGCTACACCTTC
d_call: NA
j_call: TRBJ1-2
v_call: TRBV4-3
clone_size: NA
cdr3_length: 16

cdr3_aa: CATPGQGKTQYF
cdr3_nt: TGTGCCACTCCGGGACAGGGAAAGACCCAGTACTTC
d_call: TRBD1
j_call: TRBJ2-5
v_call: TRBV19
clone_size: few
cdr3_length: 12

cdr3_aa: CASSLVGSTGELFF
cdr3_nt: TGCGCCAGCAGCTTGGTCGGGAGTACCGGGGAGCTGTTTTTT
d_call: NA
j_call: TRBJ2-2
v_call: TRBV5-1
clone_size: NA
cdr3_length: 14

cdr3_aa: CASSYSGYNEQFF
cdr3_nt: TGTGCCAGCAGTTACTCCGGTTACAATGAGCAGTTCTTC
d_call: NA
j_call: TRBJ2-1
v_call: TRBV6-5
clone_size: once
cdr3_length: 13

cdr3_aa: CASSYGNRDYGYTF
cdr3_nt: TGTGCCAGCAGTTACGGTAACAGGGACTATGGCTACACCTTC
d_call: NA
j_call: TRBJ1-2
v_call: TRBV6-5
clone_size: few
cdr3_length: 14

cdr3_aa: CASSLQTGGRDEQYF
cdr3_nt: TGCGCCAGCAGCTTGCAGACAGGGGGGAGAGACGAGCAGTACTTC
d_call: TRBD1
j_call: TRBJ2-7
v_call: TRBV5-1
clone_size: NA
cdr3_length: 15